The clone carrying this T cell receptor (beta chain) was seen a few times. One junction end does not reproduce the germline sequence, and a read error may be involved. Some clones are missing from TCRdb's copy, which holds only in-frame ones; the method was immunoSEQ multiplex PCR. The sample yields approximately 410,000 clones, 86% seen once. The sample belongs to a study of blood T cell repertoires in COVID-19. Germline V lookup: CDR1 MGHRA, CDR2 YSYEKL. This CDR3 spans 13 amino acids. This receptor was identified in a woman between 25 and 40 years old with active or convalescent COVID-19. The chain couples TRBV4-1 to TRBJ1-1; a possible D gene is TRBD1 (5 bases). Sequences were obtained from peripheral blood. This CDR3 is CASSEDRNTEAFF. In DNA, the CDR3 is TGCGCCAGCAGCGAAGACAGGAACACTGAAGCTTTCTTT.